This TCR beta chain was identified during a study of T cells in Graves' hyperthyroidism and ophthalmopathy. Amplified regions were TCR beta CDR3 sequences from RNA transcripts. A first-round RT-PCR of the TCR CDR3 used the HTBI primer set. TCRdb called the multiplex PCR reads again in MiXCR, with one record for every CDR3 protein. Of hundreds of thousands of distinct CDR3 sequences listed, over 35% are singletons. Only a few counts were recorded for this clonotype. CDR1 is SGHVS, CDR2 FNYEAQ, per germline. This CDR3 has 14 amino acids. Trimming removed 1 base at V and 2 bases at J, with 9 bases between.

The sequencing input was blood. This clonotype originated in a man younger than 30 with Graves' hyperthyroidism. The chain links TRBV7-6 to TRBJ2-7, with D hard to call. The DNA for the CDR3 is TGTGCCAGCAGCTTAGGGTTCTCCGCCTACGAGCAGTACTTC. Amino acid sequence: CASSLGFSAYEQYF.